The clone carrying this TCR beta chain was recorded a few times. The antigen remains unidentified. This CDR3 comprises 18 residues. Germline V lookup: CDR1 MNHEY, CDR2 SVGAGI. V dropped 5 bases and J dropped 1; count of bases not matched to a gene: 12. This specimen comes from a study of response to subunit inactivated influenza vaccine. Findings and caveats of the study: Authors proposed each seasonal influenza vaccination draws in few new T cells.

MiXCR was run by TCRdb on the RT-PCR reads, yielding one entry per CDR3 protein. Among about 480,000 distinct CDR3 sequences listed, under 15% were seen once. The chain joins TRBV6-5 to TRBJ2-1; 9 nucleotides match TRBD2. The source material was PBMCs from blood, sampled more than 35 days after vaccination. This TCR came from a middle-aged man who received an inactivated influenza vaccine. The CDR3 sequence is CASSNKPGLALSYNEQFF. In DNA form, the CDR3 reads TGTGCCAGCAGTAACAAACCGGGACTAGCCCTTTCCTACAATGAGCAGTTCTTC.